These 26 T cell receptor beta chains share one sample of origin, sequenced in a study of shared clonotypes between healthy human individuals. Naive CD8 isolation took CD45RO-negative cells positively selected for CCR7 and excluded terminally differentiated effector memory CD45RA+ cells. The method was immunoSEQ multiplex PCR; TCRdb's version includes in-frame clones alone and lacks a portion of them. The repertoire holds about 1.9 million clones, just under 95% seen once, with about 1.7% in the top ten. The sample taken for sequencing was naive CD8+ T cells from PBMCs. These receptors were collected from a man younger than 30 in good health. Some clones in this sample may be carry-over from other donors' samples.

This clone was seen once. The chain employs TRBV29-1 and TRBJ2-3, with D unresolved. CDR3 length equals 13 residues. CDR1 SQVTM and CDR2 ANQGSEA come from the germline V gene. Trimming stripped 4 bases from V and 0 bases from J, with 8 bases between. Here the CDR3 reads CSVGGESTDTQYF. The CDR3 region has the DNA TGCAGCGTTGGCGGCGAGAGCACAGATACGCAGTATTTT.

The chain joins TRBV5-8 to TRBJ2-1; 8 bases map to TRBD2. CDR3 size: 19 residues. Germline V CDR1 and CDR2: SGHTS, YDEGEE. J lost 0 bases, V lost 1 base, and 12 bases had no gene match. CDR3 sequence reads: CASSLLKRGGRSSYNEQFF. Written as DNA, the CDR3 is TGTGCCAGCAGCTTGTTGAAGCGCGGCGGGAGGAGCTCCTACAATGAGCAGTTCTTC.

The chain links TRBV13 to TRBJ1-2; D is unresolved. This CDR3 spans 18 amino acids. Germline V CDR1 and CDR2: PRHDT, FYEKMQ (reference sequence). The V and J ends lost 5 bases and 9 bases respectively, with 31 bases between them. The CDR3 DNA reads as TGTGCCAGCAGCCCCTTTTCGGAGACTCTTCGTTCATTCCTTCGCTACACCTTC. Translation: CASSPFSETLRSFLRYTF.

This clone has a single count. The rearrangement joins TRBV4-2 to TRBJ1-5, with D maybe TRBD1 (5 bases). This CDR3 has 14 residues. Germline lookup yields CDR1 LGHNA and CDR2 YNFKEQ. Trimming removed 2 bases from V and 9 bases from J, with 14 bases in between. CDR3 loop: CASSQSQGEVPQHF. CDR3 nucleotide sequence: TGTGCCAGCAGCCAATCCCAGGGTGAGGTGCCCCAGCATTTT.

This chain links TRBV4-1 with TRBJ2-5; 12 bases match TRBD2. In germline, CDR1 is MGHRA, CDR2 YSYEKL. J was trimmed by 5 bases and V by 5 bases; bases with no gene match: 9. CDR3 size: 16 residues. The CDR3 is CASSSRLAGAWETQYF. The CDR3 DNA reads TGCGCCAGCAGCTCCCGACTAGCGGGAGCATGGGAGACCCAGTACTTC.

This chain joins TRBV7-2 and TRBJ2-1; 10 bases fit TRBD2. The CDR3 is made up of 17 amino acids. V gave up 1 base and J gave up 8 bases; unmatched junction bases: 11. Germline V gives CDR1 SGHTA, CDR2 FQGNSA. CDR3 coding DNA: TGTGCCAGCAGCTTAGGATCAGGGACTAGCGAGGAGGATGAGCAGTTCTTC. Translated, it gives CASSLGSGTSEEDEQFF.

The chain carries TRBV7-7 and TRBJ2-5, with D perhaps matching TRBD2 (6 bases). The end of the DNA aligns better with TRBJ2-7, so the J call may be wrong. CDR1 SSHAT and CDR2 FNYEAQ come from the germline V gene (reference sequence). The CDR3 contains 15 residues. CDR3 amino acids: CASSLAYGRSYEQYF. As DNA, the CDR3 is TGTGCCAGCAGCTTAGCTTACGGGAGATCCTACGAGCAGTACTTC.

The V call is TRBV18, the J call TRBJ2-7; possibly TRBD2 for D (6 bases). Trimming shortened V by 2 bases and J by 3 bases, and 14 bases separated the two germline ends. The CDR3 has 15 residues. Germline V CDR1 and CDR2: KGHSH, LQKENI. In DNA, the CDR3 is TGTGCCAGCTCACCAGAAACCGGGACTGGCTACGAGCAGTACTTC. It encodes CASSPETGTGYEQYF.

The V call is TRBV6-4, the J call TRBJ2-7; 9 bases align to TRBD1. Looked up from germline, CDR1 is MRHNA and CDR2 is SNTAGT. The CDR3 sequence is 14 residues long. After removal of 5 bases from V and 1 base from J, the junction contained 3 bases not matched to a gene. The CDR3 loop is CASSPTGGSYEQYF. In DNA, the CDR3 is TGTGCCAGCAGTCCGACAGGGGGATCCTACGAGCAGTACTTC.

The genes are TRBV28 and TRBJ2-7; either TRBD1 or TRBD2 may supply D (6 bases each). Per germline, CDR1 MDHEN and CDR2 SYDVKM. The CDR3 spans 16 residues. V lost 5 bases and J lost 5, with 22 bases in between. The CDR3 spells CASSPLPGASGHEQYF. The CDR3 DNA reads TGTGCCAGCAGTCCCCTCCCGGGGGCCAGCGGGCACGAGCAGTACTTC. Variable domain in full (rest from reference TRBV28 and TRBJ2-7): DVKVTQSSRYLVKRTGEKVFLECVQDMDHENMFWYRQDPGLGLRLIYFSYDVKMKEKGDIPEGYSVSREKKERFSLILESASTNQTSMYLCASSPLPGASGHEQYFGPGTRLTVT.

The CDR3 here is CASSGRDPDTQYF. Here the CDR3 DNA reads TGTGCCAGCAGTGGACGGGACCCAGATACGCAGTATTTT. J is TRBJ2-3 and V is TRBV2, with D possibly called TRBD1 or TRBD2 (5 bases each). This CDR3 contains 13 residues. The V gene's germline CDR1 is SNHLY and CDR2 FYNNEI. V lost 4 bases and J 4 bases, leaving 9 bases between the germline ends.

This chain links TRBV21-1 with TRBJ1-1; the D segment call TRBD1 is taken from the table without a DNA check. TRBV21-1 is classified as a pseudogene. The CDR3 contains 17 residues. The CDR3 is CASSKVGPQKMNTEAFF. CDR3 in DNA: TGTGCCAGCAGCAAAGTGGGCCCTCAGAAAATGAACACTGAAGCTTTCTTT.

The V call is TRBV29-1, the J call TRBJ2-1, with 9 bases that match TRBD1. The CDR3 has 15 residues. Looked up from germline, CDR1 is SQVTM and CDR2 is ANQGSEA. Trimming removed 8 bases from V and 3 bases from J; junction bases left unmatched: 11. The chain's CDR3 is CSTDSGDRDYNEQFF. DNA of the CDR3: TGCAGCACTGACTCCGGGGACAGGGACTACAATGAGCAGTTCTTC.

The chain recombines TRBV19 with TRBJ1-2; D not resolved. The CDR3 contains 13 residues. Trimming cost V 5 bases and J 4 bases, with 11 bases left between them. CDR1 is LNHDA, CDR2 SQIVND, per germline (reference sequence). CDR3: CASSPGYGYGYTF. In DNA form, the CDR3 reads TGTGCCAGTAGTCCCGGGTATGGCTATGGCTACACCTTC.

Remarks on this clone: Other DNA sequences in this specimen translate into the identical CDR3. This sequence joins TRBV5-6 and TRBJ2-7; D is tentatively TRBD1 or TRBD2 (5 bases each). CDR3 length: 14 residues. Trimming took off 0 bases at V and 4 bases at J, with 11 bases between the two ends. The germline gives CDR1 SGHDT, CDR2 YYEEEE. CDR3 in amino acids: CASSLAGAVYEQYF. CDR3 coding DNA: TGTGCCAGCAGCTTGGCCGGGGCCGTATACGAGCAGTACTTC.

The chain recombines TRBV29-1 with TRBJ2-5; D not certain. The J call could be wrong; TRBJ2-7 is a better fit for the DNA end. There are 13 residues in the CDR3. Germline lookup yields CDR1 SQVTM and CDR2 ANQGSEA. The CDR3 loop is CSVMSGVVYEQYF. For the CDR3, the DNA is TGCAGCGTTATGTCTGGAGTGGTGTACGAGCAGTACTTC.

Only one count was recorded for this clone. CDR3 DNA sequence: TGTGCCAGCAGTAATCTCTTATTCTGGGACAGAGAAAACACCGGGGAGCTGTTTTTT. This sequence encodes CASSNLLFWDRENTGELFF. The V gene is TRBV27, the J gene TRBJ2-2, with 7 bases lining up with TRBD1. This CDR3 has 19 residues. V lost 5 bases, J lost 2 bases, and 17 bases stayed unmatched. Germline V gene lookup returns CDR1 MNHEY and CDR2 SMNVEV (reference sequence).

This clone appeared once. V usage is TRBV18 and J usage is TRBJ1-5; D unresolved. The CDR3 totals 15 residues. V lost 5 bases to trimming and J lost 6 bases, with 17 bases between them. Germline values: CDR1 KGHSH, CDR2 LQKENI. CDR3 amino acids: CASSGGSELFQPQHF. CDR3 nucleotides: TGTGCCAGCTCAGGAGGGTCAGAGCTCTTTCAGCCCCAGCATTTT.

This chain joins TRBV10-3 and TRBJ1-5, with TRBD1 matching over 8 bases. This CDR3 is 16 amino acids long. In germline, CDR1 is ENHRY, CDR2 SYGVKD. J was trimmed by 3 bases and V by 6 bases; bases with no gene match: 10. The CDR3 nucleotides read TGTGCCATCAGAGGGAAAACAGGGGGAGTCAATCAGCCCCAGCATTTT. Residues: CAIRGKTGGVNQPQHF.

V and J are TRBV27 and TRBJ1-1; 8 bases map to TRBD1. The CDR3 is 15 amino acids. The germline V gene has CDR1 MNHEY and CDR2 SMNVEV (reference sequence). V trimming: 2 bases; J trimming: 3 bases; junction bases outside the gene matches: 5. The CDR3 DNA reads TGTGCCAGCAGTTTAGTCAGGGGGCAAGACACTGAAGCTTTCTTT. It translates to CASSLVRGQDTEAFF.

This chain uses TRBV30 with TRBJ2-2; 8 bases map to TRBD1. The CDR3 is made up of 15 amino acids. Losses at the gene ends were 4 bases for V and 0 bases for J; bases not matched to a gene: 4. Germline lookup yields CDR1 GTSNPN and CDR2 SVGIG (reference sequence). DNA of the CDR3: TGTGCCTGGACGGACAGGGATTCGAACACCGGGGAGCTGTTTTTT. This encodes CAWTDRDSNTGELFF.

The CDR3 protein is CASSPRTAPYEQYF. The CDR3, as DNA: TGTGCCAGCAGCCCCCGGACAGCGCCCTACGAGCAGTACTTC. V and J are TRBV11-2 and TRBJ2-7; tentatively, D is TRBD1 (6 bases). V was pared by 5 bases and J by 2 bases, with 13 bases between. Germline CDR1 and CDR2: SGHAT and FQNNGV. CDR3 length: 14 residues.

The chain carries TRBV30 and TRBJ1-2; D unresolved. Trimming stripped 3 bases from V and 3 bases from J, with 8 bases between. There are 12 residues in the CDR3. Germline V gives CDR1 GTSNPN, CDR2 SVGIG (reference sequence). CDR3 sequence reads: CAWRALDYGYTF. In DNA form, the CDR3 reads TGTGCCTGGAGGGCCCTAGACTATGGCTACACCTTC.

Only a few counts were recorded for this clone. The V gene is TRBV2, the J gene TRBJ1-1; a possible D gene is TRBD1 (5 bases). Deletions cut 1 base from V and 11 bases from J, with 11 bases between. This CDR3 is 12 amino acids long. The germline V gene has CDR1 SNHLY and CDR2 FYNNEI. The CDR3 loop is CASSEGRGEAFF. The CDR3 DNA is TGTGCCAGCAGTGAAGGAAGGGGTGAGGCTTTCTTT.

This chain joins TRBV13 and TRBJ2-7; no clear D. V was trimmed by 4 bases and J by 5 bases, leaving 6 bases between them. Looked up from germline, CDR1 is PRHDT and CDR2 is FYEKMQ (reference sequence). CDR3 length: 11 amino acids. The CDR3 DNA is TGTGCCAGCAGCTCAAGGGACGAGCAGTACTTC. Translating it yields CASSSRDEQYF. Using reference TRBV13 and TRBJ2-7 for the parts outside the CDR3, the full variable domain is AAGVIQSPRHLIKEKRETATLKCYPIPRHDTVYWYQQGPGQDPQFLISFYEKMQSDKGSIPDRFSAQQFSDYHSELNMSSLELGDSALYFCASSSRDEQYFGPGTRLTVT.

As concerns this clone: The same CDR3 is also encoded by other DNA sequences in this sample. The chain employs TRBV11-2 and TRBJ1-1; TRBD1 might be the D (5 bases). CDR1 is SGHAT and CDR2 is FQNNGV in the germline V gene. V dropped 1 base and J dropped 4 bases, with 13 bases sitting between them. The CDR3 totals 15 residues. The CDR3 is CASSLVGGGGTEAFF. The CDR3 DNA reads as TGTGCCAGCAGCTTAGTCGGGGGTGGTGGCACTGAAGCTTTCTTT.